This TCR beta chain was obtained from a study of T cells in Graves' hyperthyroidism and ophthalmopathy (dated by TCRdb to the late 2010s). Looking at the study overall: Peripheral blood was collected at initial diagnosis, before any treatment. A discovery cohort of about a hundred patients, 43 with Graves' ophthalmopathy and approximately 60 with stable Graves' hyperthyroidism, was used to find distinguishing TCR V-J signatures. Thyroid tissue and blood T-cell repertoires from about six Graves' hyperthyroidism patients were also compared in the study. The paper describes TCR Vbeta CDR3 sequencing of fewer than 150 peripheral blood samples, made up of roughly 40 ophthalmopathy patients, around 78 hyperthyroidism patients and some 17 progressor patients. An independent validation cohort of around 19 hyperthyroidism patients and 17 patients who later progressed to ophthalmopathy tested prospective prediction of ophthalmopathy. Following sampling, methimazole starting at 30 mg daily was given to hyperthyroidism patients, and high-dose intravenous methylprednisolone was given to ophthalmopathy patients. The roughly 100 discovery patients were randomly divided into training and test sets at a 7:3 ratio.

As regards this clonotype: Its antigen is unknown. Per-nucleotide qualities are absent, and no much larger clonotype sits a single base away.

Beyond this particular receptor, the publication reports: A model built on a 13 V-J signature distinguished ophthalmopathy from stable hyperthyroidism, reaching roughly 88% sensitivity and around 81% specificity in cross-validation and 80%/75% in testing. In validation, progression to ophthalmopathy was predicted by the model with nearly 71% sensitivity and around 76% specificity, a median of 6.5 months before onset. Sample size was not statistically predetermined, and blinding of investigators to group allocation was not performed. Blood samples also contained most of the expanded thyroid clonotypes (frequency above 0.001), which suggests that blood repertoires may reflect thyroid immune responses.

Per the germline V gene (reference sequence), SGHNT is the CDR1 and YYREEE is the CDR2. Including cysteine and phenylalanine, the CDR3 has 13 amino acids. CDR3 DNA is the only sequence kept; it has 39 bases, read in frame from the first base. V loses 4 bases, J loses 1 base, and the germline ends lie 8 bases apart. The TCR beta CDR3 regions were amplified from RNA transcripts. For the first round of RT-PCR on the TCR CDR3, the HTBI primer set was used together with the Qiagen OneStep RT-PCR kit. Libraries were constructed in a second round of multiplex PCR, after which size selection and purification were carried out. Paired-end sequencing of the libraries was performed with 100 bp reads on an Illumina HiSeq2000. In the original analysis: SOAPnuke was used to process the raw data, removing reads that contained adapters or uncalled bases, had a mean Phred below 15, or lacked an exact match to the constant primer or identifier. COPE v1.2.5 was used to merge high-quality paired reads, and clonotypes were defined as unique nucleotide sequences. MiTCR v1.1 was used to align the clonotypes against IMGT TRBV, TRBD and TRBJ reference segments. Only V-J combinations with frequency above 0.0001, covering roughly 99% of repertoires, were analysed. A TCS score was defined as the ratio between F50 (clonal expansion) and ExV (chaos), using BLOSUM62-based TCRdist between CDR3 peptides within each V-J. Welch's t-statistics and random forest reduced fewer than 600 V-J features to 10 to 15, which were used in a naive Bayes classifier (R e1071). TCRdb redid the processing of the public reads, applying fastp at Q25 and MiXCR, and retained in-frame beta chains. Every CDR3 protein is listed once, alongside the most common genes and DNA of its rows. What appears here as the V and J calls and clone size reflects TCRdb's work, not the paper's. This sample holds around 50,000 distinct CDR3 sequences; around 48% were observed only once. The ten largest account for about 9.8% of the sample.

In the ophthalmopathy patients, disease was moderately to severely active, with a Clinical Activity Score of 3 or more, a NOSPECS grade of 4 or more, and a duration of less than 3 months. Patients with uncontrolled infections, other autoimmune diseases, pregnancy or lactation were excluded. Diagnoses relied on clinical symptoms, serum thyroxine and TRAb, thyroid ultrasound and orbital computed tomography. Ficoll-Paque density gradient centrifugation was used to isolate PBMCs from about 9 ml of fresh peripheral blood. Trizol reagent was used to extract total RNA, and RNA quality was then checked on an Agilent 2100 Bioanalyzer.

The receptor's source is a woman in her fifties or sixties with Graves' ophthalmopathy. Source material: blood. The rearrangement joined TRBV5-4 to TRBJ2-5; a weak D assignment points to TRBD1 (5 bases agree). This receptor carries the CDR3 CASSPGPQETQYF. The DNA is TGTGCCAGCAGCCCAGGGCCCCAAGAGACCCAGTACTTC.